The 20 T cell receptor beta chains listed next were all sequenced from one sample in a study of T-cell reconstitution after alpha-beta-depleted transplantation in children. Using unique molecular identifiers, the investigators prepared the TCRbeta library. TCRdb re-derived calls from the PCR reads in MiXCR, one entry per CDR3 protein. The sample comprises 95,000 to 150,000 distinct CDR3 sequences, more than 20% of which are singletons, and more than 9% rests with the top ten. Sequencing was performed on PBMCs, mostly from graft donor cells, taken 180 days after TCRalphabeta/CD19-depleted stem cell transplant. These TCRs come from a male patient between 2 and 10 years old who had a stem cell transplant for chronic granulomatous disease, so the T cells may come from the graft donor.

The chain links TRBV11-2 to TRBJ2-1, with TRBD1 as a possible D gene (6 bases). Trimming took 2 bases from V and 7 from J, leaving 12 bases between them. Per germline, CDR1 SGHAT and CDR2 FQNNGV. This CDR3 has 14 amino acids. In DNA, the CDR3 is TGTGCCAGCAGCTTATGGGGGCTGGGGAATGAGCAGTTCTTC. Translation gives CASSLWGLGNEQFF.

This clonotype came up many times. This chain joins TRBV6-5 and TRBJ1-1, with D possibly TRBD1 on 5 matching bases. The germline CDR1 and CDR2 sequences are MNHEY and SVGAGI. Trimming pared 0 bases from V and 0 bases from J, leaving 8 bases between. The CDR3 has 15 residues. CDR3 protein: CASSYSPDMNTEAFF. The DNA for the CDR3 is TGTGCCAGCAGTTACTCTCCGGACATGAACACTGAAGCTTTCTTT.

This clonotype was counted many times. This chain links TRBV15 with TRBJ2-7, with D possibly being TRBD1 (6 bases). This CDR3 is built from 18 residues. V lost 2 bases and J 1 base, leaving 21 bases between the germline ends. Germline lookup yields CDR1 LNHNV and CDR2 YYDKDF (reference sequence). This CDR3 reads CATSRMPLSGGQSYEQYF. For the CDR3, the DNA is TGTGCCACCAGCAGAATGCCCTTGAGTGGCGGACAGTCCTACGAGCAGTACTTC.

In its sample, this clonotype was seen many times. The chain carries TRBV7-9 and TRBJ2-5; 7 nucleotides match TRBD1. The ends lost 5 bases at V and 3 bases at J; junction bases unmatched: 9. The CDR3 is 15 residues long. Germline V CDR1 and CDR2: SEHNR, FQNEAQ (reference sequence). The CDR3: CASSGGQAGKETQYF. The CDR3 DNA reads TGTGCCAGCAGCGGTGGACAGGCGGGCAAAGAGACCCAGTACTTC.

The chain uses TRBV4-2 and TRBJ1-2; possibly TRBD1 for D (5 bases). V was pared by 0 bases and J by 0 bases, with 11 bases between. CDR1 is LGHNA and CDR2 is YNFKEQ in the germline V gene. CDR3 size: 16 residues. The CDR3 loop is CASSQDETVANYGYTF. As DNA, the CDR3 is TGTGCCAGCAGCCAAGATGAGACAGTAGCTAACTATGGCTACACCTTC.

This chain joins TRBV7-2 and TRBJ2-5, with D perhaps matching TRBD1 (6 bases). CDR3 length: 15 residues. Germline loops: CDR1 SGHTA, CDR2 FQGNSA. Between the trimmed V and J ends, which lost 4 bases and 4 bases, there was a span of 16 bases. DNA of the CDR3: TGTGCCAGCAGCTGTCAGGGGACATCGGGAGAGACCCAGTACTTC. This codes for CASSCQGTSGETQYF.

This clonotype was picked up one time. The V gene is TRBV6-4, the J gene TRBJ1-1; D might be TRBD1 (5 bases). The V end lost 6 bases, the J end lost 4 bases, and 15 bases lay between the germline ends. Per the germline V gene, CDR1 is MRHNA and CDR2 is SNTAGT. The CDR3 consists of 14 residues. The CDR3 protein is CASSPQFGGTEAFF. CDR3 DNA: TGTGCCAGCAGCCCCCAATTTGGGGGCACTGAAGCTTTCTTT.

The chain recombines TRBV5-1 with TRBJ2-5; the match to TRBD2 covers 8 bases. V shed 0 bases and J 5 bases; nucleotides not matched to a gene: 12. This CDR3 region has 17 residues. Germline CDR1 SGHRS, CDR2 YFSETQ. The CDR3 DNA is TGCGCCAGCAGCTTGGCCGAGGTCGGGAGGGCCGGTGAGACCCAGTACTTC. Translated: CASSLAEVGRAGETQYF.

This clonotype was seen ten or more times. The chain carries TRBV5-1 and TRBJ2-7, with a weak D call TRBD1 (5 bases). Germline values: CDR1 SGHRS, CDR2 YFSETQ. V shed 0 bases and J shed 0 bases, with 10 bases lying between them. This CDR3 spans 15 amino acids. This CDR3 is CASSLVFGASYEQYF. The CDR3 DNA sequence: TGCGCCAGCAGCTTGGTATTTGGGGCCTCCTACGAGCAGTACTTC.

The chain's CDR3 is CASSLGTNPEQFF. CDR3 DNA: TGTGCCAGCAGCTTAGGGACAAACCCTGAGCAGTTCTTC. The V call is TRBV11-2, the J call TRBJ2-1, with D possibly being TRBD1 (5 bases). Trimming took 1 base from V and 9 from J, leaving 10 bases between them. There are 13 residues in the CDR3. The germline V gene has CDR1 SGHAT and CDR2 FQNNGV.

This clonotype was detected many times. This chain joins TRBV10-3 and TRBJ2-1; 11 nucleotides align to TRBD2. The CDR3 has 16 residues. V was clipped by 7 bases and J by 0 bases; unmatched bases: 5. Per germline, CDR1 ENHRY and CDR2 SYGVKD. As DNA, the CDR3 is TGTGCCATCACCGGGACTAGCGGAAGCTCCTACAATGAGCAGTTCTTC. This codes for CAITGTSGSSYNEQFF.

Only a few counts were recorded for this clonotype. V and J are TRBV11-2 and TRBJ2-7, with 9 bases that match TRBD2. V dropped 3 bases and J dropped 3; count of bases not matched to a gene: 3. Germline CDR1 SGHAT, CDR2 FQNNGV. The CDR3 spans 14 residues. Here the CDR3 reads CASSFLTSGYEQYF. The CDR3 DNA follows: TGTGCCAGCAGCTTCCTGACTAGCGGCTACGAGCAGTACTTC.

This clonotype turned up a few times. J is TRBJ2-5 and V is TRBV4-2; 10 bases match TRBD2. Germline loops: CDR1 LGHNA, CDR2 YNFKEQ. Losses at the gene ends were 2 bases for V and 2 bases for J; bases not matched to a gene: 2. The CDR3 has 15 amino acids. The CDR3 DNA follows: TGTGCCAGCAGCCAACATAGCGGGGGGCAAGAGACCCAGTACTTC. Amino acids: CASSQHSGGQETQYF.

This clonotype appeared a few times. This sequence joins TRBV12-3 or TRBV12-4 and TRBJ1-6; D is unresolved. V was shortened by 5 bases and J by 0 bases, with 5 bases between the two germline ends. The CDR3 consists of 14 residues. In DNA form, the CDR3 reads TGTGCCAGCAGTCAGAGCTCCTATAATTCACCCCTCCACTTT. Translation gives CASSQSSYNSPLHF.

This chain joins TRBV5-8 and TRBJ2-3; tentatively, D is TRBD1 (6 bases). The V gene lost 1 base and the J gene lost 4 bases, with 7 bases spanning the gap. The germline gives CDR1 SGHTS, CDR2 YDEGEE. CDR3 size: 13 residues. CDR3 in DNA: TGTGCCAGCAGCTTGACAGGGCCAGATACGCAGTATTTT. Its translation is CASSLTGPDTQYF.

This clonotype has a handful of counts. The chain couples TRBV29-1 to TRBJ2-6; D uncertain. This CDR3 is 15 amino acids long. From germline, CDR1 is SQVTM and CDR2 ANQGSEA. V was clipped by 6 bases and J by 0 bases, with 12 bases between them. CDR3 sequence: CSVLVGYSGANVLTF. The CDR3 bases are TGCAGCGTCCTCGTGGGTTACTCTGGGGCCAACGTCCTGACTTTC.

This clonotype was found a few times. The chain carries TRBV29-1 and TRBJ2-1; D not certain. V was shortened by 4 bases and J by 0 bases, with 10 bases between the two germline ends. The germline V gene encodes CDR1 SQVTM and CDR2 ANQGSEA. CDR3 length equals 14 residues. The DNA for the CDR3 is TGCAGCGTTGCGCCAGGCAGCTCCTACAATGAGCAGTTCTTC. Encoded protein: CSVAPGSSYNEQFF.

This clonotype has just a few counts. CDR3 DNA: TGCAGTGGTTCGGCTAGCTCCTACAATGAGCAGTTCTTC. Protein product: CSGSASSYNEQFF. The chain carries TRBV20-1 and TRBJ2-1; D remains ambiguous. Germline assignment: CDR1 DFQATT and CDR2 SNEGSKA (reference sequence). This CDR3 is 13 amino acids long. V dropped 7 bases and J dropped 0 bases, with 10 bases sitting between them.

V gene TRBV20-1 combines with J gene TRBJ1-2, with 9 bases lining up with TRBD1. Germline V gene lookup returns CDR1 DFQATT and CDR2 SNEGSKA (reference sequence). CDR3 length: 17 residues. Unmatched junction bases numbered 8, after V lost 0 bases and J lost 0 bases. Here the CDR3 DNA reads TGCAGTGCTAGAGATTGGGGACAGGGAGGAGCTAACTATGGCTACACCTTC. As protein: CSARDWGQGGANYGYTF.

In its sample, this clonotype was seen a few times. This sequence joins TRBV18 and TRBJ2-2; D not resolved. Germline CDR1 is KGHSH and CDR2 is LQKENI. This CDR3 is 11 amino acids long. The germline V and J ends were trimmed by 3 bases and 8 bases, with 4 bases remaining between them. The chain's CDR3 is CASSPRGELFF. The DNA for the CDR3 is TGTGCCAGCTCACCCCGGGGGGAGCTGTTTTTT.